These 29 T cell receptor beta chains share one sample of origin, sequenced in a study of blood T cell repertoires in COVID-19. Produced via immunoSEQ multiplex PCR; TCRdb's table is partial and in-frame only. Of a few hundred thousand clones in the sample, just under 85% were seen once. The sequencing input was PBMCs or T cells enriched from blood (not recorded which). The receptors originated from a middle-aged woman with acute COVID-19.

This chain joins TRBV9 and TRBJ2-2; tentative D call: TRBD2 (6 bases). The CDR3 sequence is 16 residues long. The germline V gene encodes CDR1 SGDLS and CDR2 YYNGEE. Trimming removed 3 bases at V and 3 bases at J, with 15 bases between. The DNA for the CDR3 is TGTGCCAGCAGCGCCGAGGCGCGGGGAGACACCGGGGAGCTGTTTTTT. It encodes CASSAEARGDTGELFF.

This chain links TRBV9 with TRBJ2-1, with D maybe TRBD1 (5 bases). The V end was cut by 0 bases, the J end by 0 bases, with 7 bases between. Per the germline V gene, CDR1 is SGDLS and CDR2 is YYNGEE. CDR3 length: 15 residues. The CDR3 DNA reads TGTGCCAGCAGCGTAGCAGGGAACTCCTACAATGAGCAGTTCTTC. It yields the protein CASSVAGNSYNEQFF.

This clone was recorded a few times. The J gene is TRBJ1-2, the V gene TRBV29-1; 7 bases agree with TRBD1. The germline CDR1 and CDR2 sequences are SQVTM and ANQGSEA. J gave up 7 bases and V 4 bases, and 6 bases lay outside the gene matches. The CDR3 extends over 12 amino acids. CDR3 DNA: TGCAGCGTTGGGGGACAGAATGTTGGCTACACCTTC. It yields the protein CSVGGQNVGYTF.

This chain uses TRBV27 with TRBJ2-1; D might be TRBD2 (6 bases). Germline V gives CDR1 MNHEY, CDR2 SMNVEV (reference sequence). The CDR3 covers 13 residues. V was clipped by 4 bases and J by 5 bases, with 9 bases between them. The CDR3 DNA follows: TGTGCCAGCAGTTGGGCGGGGAACAATGAGCAGTTCTTC. Protein product: CASSWAGNNEQFF.

The rearrangement joins TRBV9 to TRBJ2-1, with TRBD2 matching over 14 bases. The CDR3 totals 18 residues. Germline trimming cut 2 bases from V and 8 bases from J; bases unmatched to any gene: 12. In germline, CDR1 is SGDLS, CDR2 YYNGEE. The CDR3: CASSVGLAGATLVDEQFF. Written as DNA, the CDR3 is TGTGCCAGCAGCGTGGGACTAGCGGGAGCCACTTTGGTGGATGAGCAGTTCTTC.

J is TRBJ2-5 and V is TRBV4-3; a weak D match, TRBD1 (5 bases). Per germline, CDR1 LGHNA and CDR2 YSLEER. V was pared by 0 bases and J by 0 bases, with 8 bases between. The CDR3 consists of 15 residues. CDR3 coding DNA: TGCGCCAGCAGCCAAGAGGTCAGGGACCAAGAGACCCAGTACTTC. Amino acids: CASSQEVRDQETQYF.

The rearrangement links TRBV24-1 to TRBJ2-1; 9 bases agree with TRBD1. The CDR3 consists of 16 residues. The germline gives CDR1 KGHDR, CDR2 SFDVKD. Trimming removed 5 bases from V and 0 bases from J; junction bases left unmatched: 4. The DNA of the CDR3 is TGTGCCACCAGTGGGGACAGGGAAAGCTCCTACAATGAGCAGTTCTTC. Translating it yields CATSGDRESSYNEQFF.

In its sample, this clone was seen once. The rearrangement joins TRBV7-3 to TRBJ2-3, with 8 bases aligning to TRBD2. The length of the CDR3 is 15 residues. CDR1 and CDR2 from the germline V gene are SGHTA and FQGTGA. V was clipped by 2 bases and J by 6 bases; unmatched bases: 7. DNA of the CDR3: TGTGCCAGCAGCTTAGGACTAGCTGGTTCGGATACGCAGTATTTT. Protein: CASSLGLAGSDTQYF.

The J gene is TRBJ1-2, the V gene TRBV19, with 7 bases fitting TRBD1. CDR1 is LNHDA, CDR2 SQIVND, per germline (reference sequence). The CDR3 is made up of 13 amino acids. Trimming took 11 bases from V and 2 from J; bases not matched to a gene: 8. The CDR3 protein is CAATTGLNYGYTF. The CDR3 coding sequence is TGTGCCGCAACGACAGGGTTGAACTATGGCTACACCTTC.

The chain couples TRBV7-9 to TRBJ1-1; a possible D gene is TRBD1 (6 bases). Germline V gene data show CDR1 as SEHNR and CDR2 as FQNEAQ (reference sequence). V gave up 6 bases and J gave up 6 bases, with 20 bases separating them. The CDR3 consists of 15 residues. CDR3 nucleotide sequence: TGTGCCAGCAGTGACTGGATCACAGGGTCGTCTGAAGCTTTCTTT. Translating it yields CASSDWITGSSEAFF.

Here the CDR3 reads CASSLDLSTGVPYEQYF. The CDR3, as DNA: TGTGCCAGCAGCTTAGATCTGTCGACAGGGGTCCCCTACGAGCAGTACTTC. J is TRBJ2-7 and V is TRBV11-2; 8 positions match TRBD1. V lost 0 bases, J lost 2 bases, and 9 bases stayed unmatched. Germline CDR1 is SGHAT and CDR2 is FQNNGV. The CDR3 loop spans 17 amino acids.

V is TRBV29-1 and J is TRBJ1-1, with D uncertain. Germline V gene sequence: CDR1 SQVTM, CDR2 ANQGSEA. V lost 0 bases and J 0 bases, leaving 5 bases between the germline ends. There are 13 residues in the CDR3. This chain's CDR3 is CSVEEGMNTEAFF. The DNA of the CDR3 is TGCAGCGTTGAAGAGGGCATGAACACTGAAGCTTTCTTT.

This chain uses TRBV19 with TRBJ2-2, with 12 bases lining up with TRBD1. V shed 9 bases and J 3 bases; nucleotides not matched to a gene: 8. There are 16 residues in the CDR3. Germline CDR1 reads LNHDA; CDR2 reads SQIVND (reference sequence). The CDR3: CASRKGTGGYTGELFF. As DNA, the CDR3 is TGTGCCAGCAGGAAAGGGACAGGGGGCTACACCGGGGAGCTGTTTTTT. The variable domain in full, completed from reference TRBV19 and TRBJ2-2, reads DGGITQSPKYLFRKEGQNVTLSCEQNLNHDAMYWYRQDPGQGLRLIYYSQIVNDFQKGDIAEGYSVSREKKESFPLTVTSAQKNPTAFYLCASRKGTGGYTGELFFGEGSRLTVL.

The rearrangement links TRBV7-3 to TRBJ1-2; TRBD1 is a possible D gene (5 bases). The CDR3 has 14 residues. The germline V gene encodes CDR1 SGHTA and CDR2 FQGTGA. Trimming shortened V by 5 bases and J by 5 bases, and 15 bases separated the two germline ends. The CDR3 is CASSETATNYGYTF. The CDR3 coding sequence is TGTGCCAGCAGCGAGACAGCAACCAATTATGGCTACACCTTC. Combining the CDR3 with reference TRBV7-3 and TRBJ1-2 gives the whole variable domain GAGVSQTPSNKVTEKGKYVELRCDPISGHTALYWYRQSLGQGPEFLIYFQGTGAADDSGLPNDRFFAVRPEGSVSTLKIQRTERGDSAVYLCASSETATNYGYTFGSGTRLTVV.

This clone was seen more than once but under ten times. The chain is built from TRBV19 and TRBJ2-7, with a tentative D call TRBD2 (7 bases). The CDR3 runs 14 residues. V was shortened by 4 bases and J by 4 bases, with 14 bases between the two germline ends. Germline CDR1 reads LNHDA; CDR2 reads SQIVND (reference sequence). The CDR3 sequence: CASSTQGGWYEQYF. CDR3 bases: TGTGCCAGTAGTACACAGGGAGGGTGGTACGAGCAGTACTTC.

For the CDR3, the DNA is TGTGCCAGCAGCCCCGGGACAGGGATTCAAGAGACCCAGTACTTC. Its translation is CASSPGTGIQETQYF. The chain is built from TRBV6-6 and TRBJ2-5, with 9 positions matching TRBD1. CDR1 MNHNY and CDR2 SVGAGI come from the germline V gene (reference sequence). The V gene end was trimmed by 6 bases and the J gene end by 2 bases; junction bases not matched to a gene: 7. This CDR3 comprises 15 residues.

This rearrangement joins TRBV2 to TRBJ2-1, with D uncertain. Germline V gene sequence: CDR1 SNHLY, CDR2 FYNNEI. V was trimmed by 8 bases and J by 1 base, leaving 9 bases between them. The CDR3 loop spans 13 amino acids. CDR3 sequence: CASGLQSYNEQFF. CDR3 coding DNA: TGTGCCAGCGGGCTACAATCCTACAATGAGCAGTTCTTC.

The J gene is TRBJ2-1, the V gene TRBV7-2; 8 bases align to TRBD2. V was pared by 6 bases and J by 6 bases, with 10 bases of the junction left unmatched. The CDR3 loop spans 15 amino acids. Germline CDR1 is SGHTA and CDR2 is FQGNSA. The CDR3 spells CASRHTSGPRNEQFF. CDR3 sequence (DNA): TGTGCCAGCAGGCACACTAGCGGTCCCCGCAATGAGCAGTTCTTC.

J is TRBJ1-2 and V is TRBV6-5; 7 positions agree with TRBD1. This CDR3 spans 15 amino acids. The junction had 6 bases not matched to a gene; V was cut back by 4 bases and J by 1 base. Germline CDR1 reads MNHEY; CDR2 reads SVGAGI. CDR3 nucleotide sequence: TGTGCCAGCAGTTTGGACAGGCGCGTTAACTATGGCTACACCTTC. As protein: CASSLDRRVNYGYTF.

V gene TRBV5-1 combines with J gene TRBJ2-1; 12 bases are a match to TRBD2. The CDR3 spans 15 residues. The V and J ends lost 4 bases and 8 bases, in that order; junction bases with no gene match: 7. Looked up from germline, CDR1 is SGHRS and CDR2 is YFSETQ. The DNA of the CDR3 is TGCGCCAGCAGCCTCTCTAGCGGGGGGGCCGATGAGCAGTTCTTC. This gives the protein CASSLSSGGADEQFF.

This clone has only one observation. V usage is TRBV12-3 or TRBV12-4 and J usage is TRBJ2-1; D possibly corresponds to TRBD2 (5 bases). There are 12 residues in the CDR3. Trimming stripped 6 bases from V and 6 bases from J, with 9 bases between. The CDR3 DNA reads as TGTGCCAGCAGCCTGGGAGTCAATGAGCAGTTCTTC. Translating it yields CASSLGVNEQFF.

The rearrangement links TRBV28 to TRBJ2-1, with D perhaps matching TRBD2 (6 bases). The CDR3 covers 15 residues. V lost 3 bases and J 6 bases, leaving 15 bases between the germline ends. Germline CDR1 is MDHEN and CDR2 is SYDVKM. DNA of the CDR3: TGTGCCAGCAGTTTTCGGTTGGGGGAGGCCAATGAGCAGTTCTTC. Its translation is CASSFRLGEANEQFF. Based on the CDR3 plus reference TRBV28 and TRBJ2-1, the full variable domain is DVKVTQSSRYLVKRTGEKVFLECVQDMDHENMFWYRQDPGLGLRLIYFSYDVKMKEKGDIPEGYSVSREKKERFSLILESASTNQTSMYLCASSFRLGEANEQFFGPGTRLTVL.

This rearrangement joins TRBV19 to TRBJ1-5; 11 bases map to TRBD1. The germline gives CDR1 LNHDA, CDR2 SQIVND (reference sequence). V was pared by 8 bases and J by 6 bases, with 9 bases of the junction left unmatched. This CDR3 has 15 residues. As DNA, the CDR3 is TGTGCCAGTGCAACAGGACAGGGGGCATCTCAGCCCCAGCATTTT. This codes for CASATGQGASQPQHF.

V usage is TRBV10-3 and J usage is TRBJ2-2; 7 bases are a match to TRBD1. The germline V gene encodes CDR1 ENHRY and CDR2 SYGVKD. The V and J ends lost 0 bases and 2 bases, in that order; junction bases with no gene match: 3. The CDR3 runs to 16 residues. CDR3 sequence: CAISESRTGNTGELFF. DNA for the CDR3: TGTGCCATCAGTGAGTCGAGGACAGGAAACACCGGGGAGCTGTTTTTT.

The rearrangement uses TRBV10-3 and TRBJ1-4, with a tentative D call TRBD1 (5 bases). This CDR3 comprises 15 residues. V was pared by 2 bases and J by 8 bases, with 15 bases between. CDR1 and CDR2 from the germline V gene are ENHRY and SYGVKD. The CDR3 bases are TGTGCCATCAGTGAGGATGGGACCGGGGGAGAAAAACTGTTTTTT. This sequence encodes CAISEDGTGGEKLFF.

The chain couples TRBV5-5 to TRBJ1-2, with a tentative D call TRBD1 (5 bases). Germline values: CDR1 SGHKS, CDR2 YYEKEE (reference sequence). V lost 0 bases and J lost 2, with 5 bases in between. The CDR3 is 13 amino acids. The CDR3 sequence: CASSLGQNYGYTF. CDR3 bases: TGTGCCAGCAGCTTGGGACAGAACTATGGCTACACCTTC. Supplemented by reference TRBV5-5 and TRBJ1-2, the full variable domain reads DAGVTQSPTHLIKTRGQQVTLRCSPISGHKSVSWYQQVLGQGPQFIFQYYEKEERGRGNFPDRFSARQFPNYSSELNVNALLLGDSALYLCASSLGQNYGYTFGSGTRLTVV.

The J gene is TRBJ2-3, the V gene TRBV5-5; the D gene is possibly TRBD1 (6 bases). The CDR3 consists of 12 residues. V lost 5 bases and J lost 5, with 9 bases in between. CDR1 is SGHKS and CDR2 is YYEKEE in the germline V gene (reference sequence). CDR3 sequence: CASRQDRDTQYF. CDR3 sequence (DNA): TGTGCCAGCAGACAGGACAGAGATACGCAGTATTTT.

In this sample, this clone turned up a few times. The chain combines TRBV27 with TRBJ1-5; 7 positions agree with TRBD1. The CDR3 is 15 amino acids. Germline-derived CDR1 and CDR2 are MNHEY and SMNVEV (reference sequence). V was pared by 2 bases and J by 3 bases, with 4 bases of the junction left unmatched. DNA for the CDR3: TGTGCCAGCAGTTTAGTCACAGGGGTCAATCAGCCCCAGCATTTT. Protein: CASSLVTGVNQPQHF.

This rearrangement joins TRBV27 to TRBJ1-5; D is possibly TRBD1 (6 bases). This CDR3 has 15 amino acids. Germline V gives CDR1 MNHEY, CDR2 SMNVEV (reference sequence). V lost 2 bases, J lost 5 bases, and 13 bases lay in between. The CDR3 DNA is TGTGCCAGCAGTTTAACGTCACAGGGTTATCAGCCCCAGCATTTT. Its protein product is CASSLTSQGYQPQHF.